The 32 T cell receptor beta chains reported below all come from one sample, sequenced in a study of cytomegalovirus exposure and HLA in healthy donors. Researchers ran the PCR with 60 Vbeta and 13 Jbeta primers. Here immunoSEQ multiplex PCR was the method, and the copy in TCRdb shows in-frame clones only, minus some. Here the sample spans about 150,000 clones, around 70% being singletons. What was sequenced was PBMCs. The receptors originated from a middle-aged man in good health and CMV-seronegative.

The V gene is TRBV19, the J gene TRBJ1-6; the D gene is possibly TRBD1 (5 bases). The V end lost 9 bases, the J end lost 1 base, and 16 bases lay between the germline ends. The CDR3 is made up of 16 amino acids. Germline-derived CDR1 and CDR2 are LNHDA and SQIVND (reference sequence). The CDR3 nucleotides read TGTGCCAGCTTGGGCAGGGCAAGTTCCTATAATTCACCCCTCCACTTT. Its translation is CASLGRASSYNSPLHF.

The V gene is TRBV29-1, the J gene TRBJ1-2, with a possible D match to TRBD1 (5 bases). The germline gives CDR1 SQVTM, CDR2 ANQGSEA. The V and J ends lost 6 bases and 8 bases respectively, with 16 bases between them. This CDR3 has 12 residues. The CDR3 is CSVYPGGGGYTF. CDR3 nucleotides: TGCAGCGTATACCCGGGGGGTGGCGGCTACACCTTC.

The chain joins TRBV2 to TRBJ1-1; tentative D call: TRBD1 (5 bases). From germline, CDR1 is SNHLY and CDR2 FYNNEI. The V end was cut by 5 bases, the J end by 1 base, with 14 bases between. CDR3 length: 15 residues. The CDR3 here is CASSSRSGGNTEAFF. CDR3 nucleotides: TGTGCCAGCAGTTCTAGATCGGGGGGGAACACTGAAGCTTTCTTT. The full variable domain, its missing parts supplied by reference TRBV2 and TRBJ1-1, is EPEVTQTPSHQVTQMGQEVILRCVPISNHLYFYWYRQILGQKVEFLVSFYNNEISEKSEIFDDQFSVERPDGSNFTLKIRSTKLEDSAMYFCASSSRSGGNTEAFFGQGTRLTVV.

This clone was recorded once. The J gene is TRBJ2-5, the V gene TRBV28; unclear D gene. CDR3 length: 14 residues. The V gene's germline CDR1 is MDHEN and CDR2 SYDVKM. V lost 6 bases, J lost 7 bases, and 18 bases lay in between. The CDR3 DNA follows: TGTGCCAGCAGCAATGACTTCGCCAGTGTGACCCAGTACTTC. Its protein is CASSNDFASVTQYF.

The V call is TRBV15, the J call TRBJ1-1; D might be TRBD1 (6 bases). Germline CDR1 is LNHNV and CDR2 is YYDKDF (reference sequence). This CDR3 is 14 amino acids long. The V end lost 8 bases, the J end lost 1 base, and 14 bases lay between the germline ends. The CDR3 DNA sequence: TGTGCCACCGGGCGGGGGGGCTCGAACACTGAAGCTTTCTTT. It specifies CATGRGGSNTEAFF.

V and J are TRBV7-2 and TRBJ2-2; the match to TRBD2 covers 14 bases. Germline trimming cut 5 bases from V and 2 bases from J; bases unmatched to any gene: 10. CDR3 length: 19 amino acids. Germline V gene data show CDR1 as SGHTA and CDR2 as FQGNSA. CDR3 sequence (DNA): TGTGCCAGCAGCCCCTTCGGACTAGCGGGAGGAAGTAACACCGGGGAGCTGTTTTTT. It yields the protein CASSPFGLAGGSNTGELFF.

CDR3 nucleotide sequence: TGTGCCAGTAGTACCGGACAGGAGGGGACTTATGGCTACACCTTC. It specifies CASSTGQEGTYGYTF. This sequence joins TRBV19 and TRBJ1-2; 7 bases line up with TRBD1. Looked up from germline, CDR1 is LNHDA and CDR2 is SQIVND (reference sequence). J lost 5 bases, V lost 4 bases, and 10 bases had no gene match. This CDR3 is built from 15 residues.

A few counts support this clone. The V and J genes are TRBV5-1 and TRBJ2-6, with TRBD1 matching over 8 bases. Germline CDR1 reads SGHRS; CDR2 reads YFSETQ. The CDR3 extends over 21 amino acids. Losses at the gene ends were 0 bases for V and 0 bases for J; bases not matched to a gene: 14. CDR3 nucleotides: TGCGCCAGCAGCTTGGAAGCTATCAGACAGGGGATATTCTCTGGGGCCAACGTCCTGACTTTC. This sequence encodes CASSLEAIRQGIFSGANVLTF.

The chain combines TRBV6-5 with TRBJ1-1, with 7 nucleotides matching TRBD1. Germline loops: CDR1 MNHEY, CDR2 SVGAGI. The CDR3 is 15 residues long. The J segment lost 5 bases and the V segment lost 7 bases, leaving 13 bases of the junction unmatched. The CDR3, as DNA: TGTGCCAGCACCTACACGAAACAGGGGTGGACTGAAGCTTTCTTT. Encoded protein: CASTYTKQGWTEAFF.

The chain combines TRBV7-2 with TRBJ2-5, with D possibly TRBD2 on 6 matching bases. CDR3 size: 15 residues. V was cut by 5 bases and J by 1 base, with 14 bases left in between. The V gene's germline CDR1 is SGHTA and CDR2 FQGNSA. DNA of the CDR3: TGTGCCAGCAGCCTGACGGGACTCATCCAAGAGACCCAGTACTTC. Protein sequence: CASSLTGLIQETQYF.

On this clone: The junction and the germline gene differ at one end; a read error may be behind it. The rearrangement joins TRBV10-1 to TRBJ2-7, with a possible D match to TRBD1 (6 bases). Germline lookup yields CDR1 WNHNN and CDR2 SYGVQD (reference sequence). The CDR3 covers 13 residues. The CDR3 spells CDSSENRAYEQYF. The CDR3 bases are TGCGACAGCAGTGAGAACAGGGCCTACGAGCAGTACTTC.

This chain uses TRBV5-1 with TRBJ2-1; TRBD2 aligns across 13 bases. Losses at the gene ends were 0 bases for V and 7 bases for J; bases not matched to a gene: 4. The CDR3 consists of 16 residues. CDR1 is SGHRS, CDR2 YFSETQ, per germline. The CDR3: CASSLGTSGRGNEQFF. CDR3 nucleotides: TGCGCCAGCAGCTTGGGGACTAGCGGGAGAGGTAATGAGCAGTTCTTC.

With regard to this clone: At one end, the junction sequence differs from germline, possibly due to a read error. The rearrangement uses TRBV6-5 and TRBJ1-1; D ambiguous. This CDR3 spans 13 amino acids. CDR1 is MNHEY, CDR2 SVGAGI, per germline. The CDR3 nucleotides read TGTGCCAGCAGACGGAGTAAGAACCCTGAAGCTTTCTTT. Translating gives CASRRSKNPEAFF.

The J gene is TRBJ2-3, the V gene TRBV6-5; D remains ambiguous. Germline loops: CDR1 MNHEY, CDR2 SVGAGI. Deletions cut 2 bases from V and 2 bases from J, with 8 bases between. The CDR3 contains 14 residues. The CDR3 reads CASSYTRYTDTQYF. CDR3 DNA: TGTGCCAGCAGTTACACCCGGTACACAGATACGCAGTATTTT.

This sequence joins TRBV6-4 and TRBJ2-7, with 9 bases lining up with TRBD2. Looked up from germline, CDR1 is MRHNA and CDR2 is SNTAGT. This CDR3 has 16 residues. Trimming at V came to 0 bases and at J to 5 bases, leaving 8 bases not matched to a gene. The CDR3 DNA follows: TGTGCCAGCAGTGACTCGAGGTGGGCGGGAGGGGACGAGCAGTACTTC. This codes for CASSDSRWAGGDEQYF.

This clone was found a few times. V is TRBV6-5 and J is TRBJ2-7, with a possible D match to TRBD1 (5 bases). V lost 2 bases and J lost 0, with 8 bases in between. The CDR3 is 14 amino acids. In germline, CDR1 is MNHEY, CDR2 SVGAGI. The CDR3 region has the DNA TGTGCCAGCAGTTACCAGGGTCCCTCCTACGAGCAGTACTTC. Protein: CASSYQGPSYEQYF.

The chain has TRBV19 and TRBJ2-1; D is undetermined. CDR3 length: 12 residues. Trimming removed 3 bases from V and 4 bases from J, with 4 bases in between. Germline loops: CDR1 LNHDA, CDR2 SQIVND (reference sequence). In DNA form, the CDR3 reads TGTGCCAGTAGTATGGAGTACAATGAGCAGTTCTTC. Its protein is CASSMEYNEQFF.

V usage is TRBV27 and J usage is TRBJ2-7; 8 positions agree with TRBD1. CDR1 and CDR2 (germline): MNHEY, SMNVEV (reference sequence). The length of the CDR3 is 16 residues. With V trimmed by 1 base and J by 7 bases, 12 bases remained unmatched. CDR3 residues: CASSLFRGQGAWEQYF. CDR3 nucleotides: TGTGCCAGCAGTTTATTCCGTGGCCAGGGGGCTTGGGAGCAGTACTTC.

J is TRBJ2-5 and V is TRBV19; D perhaps matches TRBD1 (5 bases). The length of the CDR3 is 13 residues. Germline CDR1 reads LNHDA; CDR2 reads SQIVND (reference sequence). V lost 3 bases to trimming and J lost 2 bases, with 7 bases between them. CDR3 loop: CASSIDSQETQYF. In DNA form, the CDR3 reads TGTGCCAGTAGTATTGACAGTCAAGAGACCCAGTACTTC.

This clone was detected only a few times. The V gene is TRBV7-2, the J gene TRBJ2-3; 11 bases are shared with TRBD2. This CDR3 comprises 15 residues. Trimming at V came to 1 base and at J to 14 bases, leaving 11 bases not matched to a gene. Germline CDR1 SGHTA, CDR2 FQGNSA. The CDR3 protein is CASSLVLLAGGMLYF. CDR3 nucleotide sequence: TGTGCCAGCAGCTTAGTATTGCTAGCGGGGGGTATGCTGTATTTT. Supplemented by reference TRBV7-2 and TRBJ2-3, the full variable domain reads GAGVSQSPSNKVTEKGKDVELRCDPISGHTALYWYRQSLGQGLEFLIYFQGNSAPDKSGLPSDRFSAERTGGSVSTLTIQRTQQEDSAVYLCASSLVLLAGGMLYFGPGTRLTVL.

The count of this clone is one. The V and J genes are TRBV2 and TRBJ1-3; perhaps TRBD1 as D (5 bases). The CDR3 is made up of 15 amino acids. V gave up 5 bases and J gave up 0 bases, with 11 bases separating them. CDR1 is SNHLY and CDR2 is FYNNEI in the germline V gene. The CDR3 loop is CASSLRVPSGNTIYF. CDR3 DNA sequence: TGTGCCAGCAGTCTCAGGGTTCCCTCTGGAAACACCATATATTTT.

This chain uses TRBV9 with TRBJ2-7; the D is unclear. This CDR3 is 13 amino acids long. Between the trimmed V and J ends, which lost 0 bases and 1 base, there was a span of 5 bases. CDR1 is SGDLS, CDR2 YYNGEE, per germline. CDR3 protein: CASSVDISYEQYF. The CDR3 bases are TGTGCCAGCAGCGTAGACATTTCCTACGAGCAGTACTTC.

This clone was seen a handful of times. This chain uses TRBV28 with TRBJ2-7; 9 positions agree with TRBD1. Germline CDR1 and CDR2: MDHEN and SYDVKM. V trimming: 3 bases; J trimming: 6 bases; junction bases outside the gene matches: 0. The CDR3 spans 12 residues. CDR3 coding DNA: TGTGCCAGCAGTTTGGACAGGGGCGAGCAGTACTTC. It yields the protein CASSLDRGEQYF.

The chain carries TRBV11-1 and TRBJ2-7, with 7 bases aligning to TRBD1. Trimming took 5 bases from V and 6 from J; bases not matched to a gene: 10. The CDR3 consists of 14 residues. Germline lookup yields CDR1 SGHAT and CDR2 FQDESV (reference sequence). Here the CDR3 DNA reads TGTGCCAGCAGCCCGACAGGGTCGATCAGCGAGCAGTACTTC. Its translation is CASSPTGSISEQYF. The variable domain in full, completed from reference TRBV11-1 and TRBJ2-7, reads EAEVAQSPRYKITEKSQAVAFWCDPISGHATLYWYRQILGQGPELLVQFQDESVVDDSQLPKDRFSAERLKGVDSTLKIQPAELGDSAMYLCASSPTGSISEQYFGPGTRLTVT.

This rearrangement joins TRBV18 to TRBJ1-2, with D perhaps matching TRBD1 (5 bases). Per germline, CDR1 KGHSH and CDR2 LQKENI. V shed 3 bases and J shed 1 base, with 9 bases lying between them. The CDR3 is 14 amino acids. This CDR3 is CASSPFGGNYGYTF. The CDR3 DNA sequence: TGTGCCAGCTCACCCTTCGGGGGTAACTATGGCTACACCTTC.

This clone was recorded once. J is TRBJ1-1 and V is TRBV6-5; a weak D match, TRBD1 (6 bases). This CDR3 has 16 residues. Germline CDR1 reads MNHEY; CDR2 reads SVGAGI. The V and J ends lost 0 bases and 5 bases respectively, with 16 bases between them. The CDR3 is CASSYSPKGGSTEAFF. The CDR3, as DNA: TGTGCCAGCAGTTACTCCCCAAAGGGGGGGTCGACTGAAGCTTTCTTT.

The rearrangement uses TRBV6-4 and TRBJ2-1; D perhaps matches TRBD2 (6 bases). The CDR3 covers 13 residues. Germline V gives CDR1 MRHNA, CDR2 SNTAGT. The V and J ends lost 2 bases and 12 bases respectively, with 14 bases between them. The DNA of the CDR3 is TGTGCCAGCAGTGACGACGCAGGGAGGCGGCAGTTCTTC. It codes for CASSDDAGRRQFF.

In this sample, this clone turned up a few times. The genes are TRBV30 and TRBJ2-6, with a weak D call TRBD2 (6 bases). Looked up from germline, CDR1 is GTSNPN and CDR2 is SVGIG (reference sequence). The CDR3 is 15 amino acids. Trimming took 2 bases from V and 4 from J, leaving 12 bases between them. The CDR3 coding sequence is TGTGCCTGGAGTCGCGGGGTAAGGGGGGCCAACGTCCTGACTTTC. Its translation is CAWSRGVRGANVLTF.

This clone was seen only once. The genes are TRBV6-1 and TRBJ1-5, with D uncertain. V was cut by 3 bases and J by 7 bases, with 10 bases left in between. The CDR3 consists of 13 residues. Germline assignment: CDR1 MNHNS and CDR2 SASEGT. The CDR3 DNA sequence: TGTGCCAGCAGTGAGAGGCGGCACCAGCCCCAGCATTTT. This sequence encodes CASSERRHQPQHF.

V is TRBV7-9 and J is TRBJ1-2; D ambiguous. CDR1 SEHNR and CDR2 FQNEAQ come from the germline V gene (reference sequence). The CDR3 contains 16 residues. The germline V and J ends were trimmed by 1 base and 4 bases, with 16 bases remaining between them. The CDR3 region is CASSLGGSQPPYGYTF. CDR3 bases: TGTGCCAGCAGCTTAGGAGGCTCCCAACCCCCCTATGGCTACACCTTC.

This clone was detected a few times. This rearrangement joins TRBV2 to TRBJ1-1; the D is unclear. The CDR3 totals 12 residues. Germline V gives CDR1 SNHLY, CDR2 FYNNEI. With 4 bases removed from V and 5 bases from J, the gap between germline ends came to 8 bases. The CDR3 sequence: CASSGEVTEAFF. The CDR3 DNA is TGTGCCAGCAGTGGGGAGGTTACTGAAGCTTTCTTT.

The rearrangement uses TRBV7-3 and TRBJ1-5; D is unclear. The CDR3 is 13 amino acids. The germline CDR1 and CDR2 sequences are SGHTA and FQGTGA. V lost 3 bases and J lost 4, with 7 bases in between. The CDR3 coding sequence is TGTGCCAGCAGCTTCGGAGAAAATCAGCCCCAGCATTTT. Protein sequence: CASSFGENQPQHF.